The 6 T cell receptor beta chains given below trace back to one sample, sequenced in a study of cytotoxic CD8 clonotypes in ibrutinib-treated CLL. Sequencing used immunoSEQ multiplex PCR; TCRdb keeps in-frame clones, though not all of them. The sample holds 150,000 or so clones, roughly 83% seen once. Sequencing used PBMCs, obtained after 12 months of ibrutinib treatment. These receptors were collected from a human donor with chronic lymphocytic leukemia.

The chain employs TRBV4-1 and TRBJ2-2; 7 bases map to TRBD2. This CDR3 has 16 amino acids. Germline V lookup: CDR1 MGHRA, CDR2 YSYEKL. The V segment lost 0 bases and the J segment 7 bases; nucleotides outside the gene matches: 8. CDR3 residues: CASSQDGSGNDGELFF. In nucleotides, the CDR3 is TGCGCCAGCAGCCAAGATGGGAGCGGGAATGACGGGGAGCTGTTTTTT.

The V and J genes are TRBV2 and TRBJ2-7; D remains ambiguous. Germline V gene data show CDR1 as SNHLY and CDR2 as FYNNEI. There are 8 residues in the CDR3. V lost 6 bases to trimming and J lost 13 bases, with 7 bases between them. The CDR3 protein is CASSPLYF. The DNA for the CDR3 is TGTGCCAGCAGCCCCCTATACTTC.

The chain is built from TRBV19 and TRBJ2-5; D is undetermined. The germline CDR1 and CDR2 sequences are LNHDA and SQIVND (reference sequence). This CDR3 comprises 13 residues. Deletions cut 4 bases from V and 7 bases from J, with 13 bases between. The CDR3 DNA is TGTGCCAGTAGTAATGACCTAACCGGGACCCAGTACTTC. It specifies CASSNDLTGTQYF.

The chain has TRBV5-1 and TRBJ2-7, with 9 bases aligning to TRBD2. The CDR3 has 14 residues. V was clipped by 5 bases and J by 3 bases; unmatched bases: 6. Germline values: CDR1 SGHRS, CDR2 YFSETQ. The CDR3 region is CASRSGLANYEQYF. CDR3 DNA: TGCGCCAGCAGATCTGGACTAGCGAACTACGAGCAGTACTTC.

This chain connects TRBV27 to TRBJ1-4, with a possible D match to TRBD1 (6 bases). V gave up 5 bases and J gave up 7 bases, with 17 bases separating them. There are 15 residues in the CDR3. Germline CDR1 MNHEY, CDR2 SMNVEV (reference sequence). The CDR3 is CASSPRTVRFEKLFF. CDR3 nucleotides: TGTGCCAGCAGTCCGAGGACAGTTCGGTTTGAAAAACTGTTTTTT.

The chain combines TRBV7-6 with TRBJ2-2; 9 bases line up with TRBD1. The junction had 12 bases not matched to a gene; V was cut back by 5 bases and J by 5 bases. The length of the CDR3 is 17 residues. Germline V gives CDR1 SGHVS, CDR2 FNYEAQ. DNA of the CDR3: TGTGCCAGCAGCCCACAACTCGGGACAGGGTTGACCGGGGAGCTGTTTTTT. The encoded protein is CASSPQLGTGLTGELFF.